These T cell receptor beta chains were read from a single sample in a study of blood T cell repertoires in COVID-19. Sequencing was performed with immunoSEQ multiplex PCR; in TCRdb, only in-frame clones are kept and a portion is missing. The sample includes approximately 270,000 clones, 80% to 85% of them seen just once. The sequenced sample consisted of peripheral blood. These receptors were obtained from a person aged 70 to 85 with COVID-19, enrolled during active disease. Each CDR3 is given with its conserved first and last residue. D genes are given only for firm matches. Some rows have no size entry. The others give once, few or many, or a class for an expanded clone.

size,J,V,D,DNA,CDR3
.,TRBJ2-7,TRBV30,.,TGTGCCTGGACTTCTGGGACACTTACGAAGCAGTACTTC,CAWTSGTLTKQYF
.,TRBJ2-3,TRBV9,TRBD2,TGTGCCAGCAGCGTAGCTGGGACTAGTCCAGATACGCAGTATTTT,CASSVAGTSPDTQYF
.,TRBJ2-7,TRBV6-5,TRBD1,TGTGCCAGCAGCGAGACAGGGGCCTCCTACGAGCAGTACTTC,CASSETGASYEQYF
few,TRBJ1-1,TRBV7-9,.,TGTGCCAGCAGCCAAACGTGGGGCGCTGAAGCTTTCTTT,CASSQTWGAEAFF
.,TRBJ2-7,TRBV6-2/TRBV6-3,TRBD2,TGTGCCAGCAGTACGCCAGGAGCGGGGTACTACGAGCAGTACTTC,CASSTPGAGYYEQYF
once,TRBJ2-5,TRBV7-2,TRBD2,TGTGCCAGCAGCTCCGGGGGGGTCCCAGAGACCCAGTACTTC,CASSSGGVPETQYF
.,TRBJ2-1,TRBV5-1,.,TGCGCCAGCAGCCAAGATCGCTCAGGGTACAATGAGCAGTTCTTC,CASSQDRSGYNEQFF
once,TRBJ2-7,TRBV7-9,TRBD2,TGTGCCAGCAGCTTCACTAGCGGGAGTGATAAGACCTACGAGCAGTACTTC,CASSFTSGSDKTYEQYF
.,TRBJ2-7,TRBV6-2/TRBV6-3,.,TGTGCCAGCAGTTACGAACAGGGATCCTACGAGCAGTACTTC,CASSYEQGSYEQYF
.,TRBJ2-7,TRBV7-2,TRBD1,TGTGCCAGTCAAGGGGGTACAGGGGGCTACGAGCAGTACTTC,CASQGGTGGYEQYF
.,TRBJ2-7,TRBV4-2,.,TGTGCCAGCAGCCAAGCGCGAACAGGTCCCTACGAGCAGTACTTC,CASSQARTGPYEQYF
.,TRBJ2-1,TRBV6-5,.,TGTGCCAGTTCAGGGTTTTACAATGAGCAGTTCTTC,CASSGFYNEQFF
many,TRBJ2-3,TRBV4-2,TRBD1,TGTGCCAGCAGCTTTGGGACAGGGGATACAGATACGCAGTATTTT,CASSFGTGDTDTQYF
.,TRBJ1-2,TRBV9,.,TGTGCCAGCAGCGTAGGTCCGGGATATGGCTACACCTTC,CASSVGPGYGYTF
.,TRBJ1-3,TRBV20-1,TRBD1,TGCAGTGCTAGTGGGGTGCAGGGGGCGAGTCGAAACACCATATATTTT,CSASGVQGASRNTIYF
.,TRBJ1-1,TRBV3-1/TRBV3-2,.,TGTGCCAGCAGCCCGGGGGGGCACACTGAAGCTTTCTTT,CASSPGGHTEAFF
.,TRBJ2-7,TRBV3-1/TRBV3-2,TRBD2,TGTGCCAGCAGCCAGGCCGGGACTAGAGCTCTTTACGAGCAGTACTTC,CASSQAGTRALYEQYF
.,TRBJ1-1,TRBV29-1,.,TGCAGCGTCGTTGAGCGGAGCGGCGGTAGGAACACTGAAGCTTTCTTT,CSVVERSGGRNTEAFF
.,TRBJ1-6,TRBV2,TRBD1,TGTGCCAGCAGGGGACAGGTGAATTCACCCCTCCACTTT,CASRGQVNSPLHF
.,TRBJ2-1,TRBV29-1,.,TGCAGCGTTGTAGGGCTAGCGAGCTCCTACAATGAGCAGTTCTTC,CSVVGLASSYNEQFF
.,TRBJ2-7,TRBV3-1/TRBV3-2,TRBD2,TGTGCCAGCAGCGATCGAGGACTAGCGGGAGGCGACGAGCAGTACTTC,CASSDRGLAGGDEQYF
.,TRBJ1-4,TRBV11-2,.,TGTGCCAGCAGCTTAGAAGGAGGGGTGTTTGAGGATGGAAAACTGTTTTTT,CASSLEGGVFEDGKLFF
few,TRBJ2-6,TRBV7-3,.,TGTGCCAGCAGCTACACCCCCGGAGGTTGGAACGTCCTGACTTTC,CASSYTPGGWNVLTF
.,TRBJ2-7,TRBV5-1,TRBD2,TGCGCCAGCAGCTTGGCCGGCGGGAGGGCCATTAACGAGCAGTACTTC,CASSLAGGRAINEQYF
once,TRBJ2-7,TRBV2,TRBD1,TGTGCCAGCAGTGCGGACAGGAGGTACGAGCAGTACTTC,CASSADRRYEQYF
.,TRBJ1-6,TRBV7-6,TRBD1,TGTGCCAGTAAACTCCGGGACAGGGGGCTTTCACCCCTCCACTTT,CASKLRDRGLSPLHF
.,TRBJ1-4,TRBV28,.,TGTGCCAGCCAGGTCTCAGGGACTAATGAAAAACTGTTTTTT,CASQVSGTNEKLFF
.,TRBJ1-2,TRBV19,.,TGTGCCAGTAGTATTAACGGACAGACCGGGGCTAACTATGGCTACACCTTC,CASSINGQTGANYGYTF
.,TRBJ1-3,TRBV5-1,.,TGCGCCAGCAGCCTGGAAGGATATAGCTACTCTGGAAACACCATATATTTT,CASSLEGYSYSGNTIYF
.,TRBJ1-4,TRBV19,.,TGTGCCAGTAGTACCCAGGCTCAGGTTTATGAAAAACTGTTTTTT,CASSTQAQVYEKLFF
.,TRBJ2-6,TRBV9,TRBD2,TGTGCCAGCAGCGTAGACGCTTGGGCGTCTAGCGGATCTGGGGCCAACGTCCTGACTTTC,CASSVDAWASSGSGANVLTF
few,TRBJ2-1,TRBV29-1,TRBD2,TGCAGCGTTGAGTACAGCGGGGCCTACAATGAGCAGTTCTTC,CSVEYSGAYNEQFF